The clone carrying this T cell receptor (beta chain) was counted a single time. It was during active infection that Seattle patients were enrolled and then longitudinally followed. These data are taken from a study of blood T cell repertoires in COVID-19. Overall study: The cDNA or gDNA used as material had been derived from T cells, B-cell-depleted T cells, or PBMCs.

Authors' methods: Quantification of nucleated cells was approximated via reference gene primer amplification. Profiling relied on immunoSEQ multiplex PCR, and the TCRdb table lists in-frame clones only, not all of them. V and J calls and clone size are as listed in that table; D and trimming were resolved from the DNA. The data hold 300,000 to 400,000 clones, with 65% to 90% observed a single time. The source of this sequence is a woman aged 60-75 years with COVID-19, enrolled during active disease. The sample was peripheral blood.

The CDR3 region has the DNA TGTGCCAGCAGAGTGGGGATGGGAGGATCTGGAAACACCATATATTTT. Its translation is CASRVGMGGSGNTIYF. The chain recombines TRBV2 with TRBJ1-3; D not certain. The V and J ends lost 6 bases and 1 base respectively, with 16 bases between them. The CDR3 contains 16 residues. The V gene's germline CDR1 is SNHLY and CDR2 FYNNEI.